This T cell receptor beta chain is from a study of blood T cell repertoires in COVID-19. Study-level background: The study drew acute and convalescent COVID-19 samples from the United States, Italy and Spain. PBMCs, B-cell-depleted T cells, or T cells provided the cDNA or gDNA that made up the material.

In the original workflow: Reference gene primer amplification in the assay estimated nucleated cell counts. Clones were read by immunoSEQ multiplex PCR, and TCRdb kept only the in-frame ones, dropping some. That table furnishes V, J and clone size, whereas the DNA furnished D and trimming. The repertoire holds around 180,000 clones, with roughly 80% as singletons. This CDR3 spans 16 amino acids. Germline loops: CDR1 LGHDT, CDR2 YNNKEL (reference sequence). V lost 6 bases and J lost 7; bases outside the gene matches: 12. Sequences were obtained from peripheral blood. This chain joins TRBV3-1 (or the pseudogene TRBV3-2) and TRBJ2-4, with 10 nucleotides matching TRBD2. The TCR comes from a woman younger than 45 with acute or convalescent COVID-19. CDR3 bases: TGTGCCAGCAGTCGGATAACTAGCGGGATGGGGAACATTCAGTACTTC. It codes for CASSRITSGMGNIQYF.